Sequencing of this TCR beta chain was carried out in a study of blood T cells in healthy people across ages (dated by TCRdb to 2014 to 2015). For the wider study: In model experiments, template switching captured roughly one uniquely barcoded TCR beta cDNA molecule for every two T cells. To track age-related changes in TCR beta repertoire diversity, the study relied on deep sequencing normalized with unique cDNA molecular identifiers. Donors were grouped into four age groups: young (average 16 years), middle-aged (roughly 37), aged (roughly 62) and long-lived (about 90). To avoid experimental bias, donors of different ages were distributed randomly across sequencing lanes. For two donors (one aged 18 to 29 and one aged 80 or older), the study analyzed two additional independent replicas of 1 million unique cDNA reads from the same blood draw.

Libraries were built with 5' RACE. Reads for this sample came from an Illumina HiSeq 2500. A second about 6 to 11 cycle PCR used a sample-barcoded 5' primer and a J-beta primer mix. A template-switch 5' adaptor carrying 12 random nucleotides introduced a unique molecular identifier onto each TCR beta cDNA molecule. At least 3 million CDR3-containing paired-end reads were obtained from each sample. First-strand cDNA synthesis was performed from all RNA using the Mint cDNA synthesis kit, with priming by a TRBC-specific oligonucleotide. Following uracil-DNA glycosylase treatment, all cDNA underwent a first 18-cycle PCR with the universal primers M1SS and BC2_uni_R. Concerning the study's data processing: Each sample was normalized by randomly selecting 1 million high-quality reads, each carrying a distinct molecular identifier. Reads sharing molecular identifiers were discarded rather than binned into consensus sequences. MiTCR, set to a Q25 quality threshold and the strictest error-elimination algorithm, was used for CDR3 identification, clonotype clustering and error correction. A nonparametric unseen species model with Euler transformation was used to estimate a lower bound on total TCR beta diversity. TCRdb reprocessed the public reads (quality trimming at Q25 with fastp, clone calling with MiXCR) and kept in-frame beta chains. For every CDR3 protein sequence, its rows merge into one entry that carries the most common genes and DNA. In this record, the V and J calls reflect TCRdb's handling and not the investigators' own analysis. The sample has fewer than 2,000,000 distinct CDR3 sequences on record, 34% of them singletons. The ten largest clones take up roughly 10% of the sample.

This clonotype was picked up a small number of times. Its binding antigen is unknown. One base away there is no much larger clone; base qualities are not given. Systemically healthy Caucasian individuals from Russia, 35 to 40 in total and aged roughly 6 to 100 years, were included as donors. Around 10 milliliters of peripheral blood were collected from each donor into EDTA-treated Vacutainer tubes. Ficoll-Paque density-gradient centrifugation was used to isolate PBMCs, with at least 7 million per sample. Total RNA was extracted from PBMCs with Trizol reagent, with at least 6 micrograms obtained per sample. The percentages of naive CD45RAhigh/CD27high T cells were determined by flow cytometry on a PBMC aliquot from every donor. The germline V gene yields SQVTM for CDR1 and ANQGSEA for CDR2. V was cut back by 2 bases and J by 7 bases, leaving a gap of 15 bases between them. The CDR3 runs 14 residues from the cysteine to the phenylalanine. Kept here is only the CDR3 DNA, which spans 42 bases and is read in frame from base 1.

The investigation overall reported the following: Compared with the aged group, the long-lived group had more naive CD4+ T cells, fewer expanded clones and increased TCR diversity, suggesting age selection. Because profiling used bulk unsorted PBMCs, naive and antigen-experienced compartments could not be compared conclusively. Observed TCR beta diversity per million T cells fell roughly linearly with age, and a significant reduction was already apparent by age roughly 40. Donor CMV infection status was unknown, potentially confounding age-related changes in expanded clonotypes. The percentage of naive T cells measured by flow cytometry correlated strongly with observed TCR beta diversity. Total diversity estimates from one million sequenced T cells were considered lower bounds and underestimates.

The source is a woman aged 25 to 45 in good health. The rearranged chain carries TRBV29-1 and TRBJ2-1; a tentative D call is TRBD2 (6 bases match). The sequenced sample was blood. The CDR3 sequence is CSVEPPGGGNEQFF. The bases are TGCAGCGTTGAACCGCCGGGTGGGGGGAATGAGCAGTTCTTC.